Listed here is a single TCR beta chain. The data originate from a study of blood T cell repertoires in COVID-19. The method was immunoSEQ multiplex PCR; TCRdb's version includes in-frame clones alone and lacks a portion of them. The table shows roughly 220,000 clones, with almost 90% occurring only once. Trimming shortened V by 6 bases and J by 0 bases, and 6 bases separated the two germline ends. CDR1 is MNHEY, CDR2 SVGAGI, per germline. The CDR3 length is 14 residues. The rearrangement links TRBV6-5 to TRBJ1-6; no clear D. The sample comprised PBMCs or T cells enriched from blood (not recorded which). The TCR sequence derives from a woman aged 45-65 years with acute COVID-19. The CDR3 here is CASRSNSYNSPLHF. CDR3 nucleotides: TGTGCCAGCAGATCAAACTCCTATAATTCACCCCTCCACTTT.